One and the same sample provided the 22 T cell receptor beta chains below, sequenced in a study of CD4+ T cells in melanoma. Method: immunoSEQ multiplex PCR; TCRdb's copy keeps in-frame clones and lacks some. In the table there are about 140,000 clones, around 90% of which are singletons. The receptors come from a human donor with melanoma.

Here the CDR3 DNA reads TGTGCCAGCAGTGCCCTCCTGAACACTGAAGCTTTCTTT. Its translation: CASSALLNTEAFF. V gene TRBV27 combines with J gene TRBJ1-1; D is undetermined. CDR1 is MNHEY and CDR2 is SMNVEV in the germline V gene (reference sequence). V dropped 5 bases and J dropped 0 bases, with 7 bases sitting between them. The CDR3 runs 13 residues.

This sequence joins TRBV5-5 and TRBJ2-5; D gene unclear. The germline V gene has CDR1 SGHKS and CDR2 YYEKEE (reference sequence). The V end lost 0 bases, the J end lost 7 bases, and 7 bases lay between the germline ends. The CDR3 spans 12 residues. This CDR3 is CASSLEVGTQYF. The CDR3 DNA is TGTGCCAGCAGCTTGGAGGTGGGGACCCAGTACTTC.

J is TRBJ2-5 and V is TRBV27, with 9 bases aligning to TRBD2. Germline V gene data show CDR1 as MNHEY and CDR2 as SMNVEV (reference sequence). The CDR3 has 15 residues. J lost 5 bases, V lost 0 bases, and 4 bases had no gene match. CDR3: CASSLSGRGGETQYF. The CDR3 region has the DNA TGTGCCAGCAGTTTATCCGGGCGGGGGGGGGAGACCCAGTACTTC.

A remark on this clone: The sample carries other DNA sequences with the same CDR3. The rearrangement links TRBV18 to TRBJ1-1; no firm D call. Trimming took off 4 bases at V and 1 base at J, with 7 bases between the two ends. The CDR3 contains 13 residues. The V gene's germline CDR1 is KGHSH and CDR2 LQKENI. The CDR3 DNA reads as TGTGCCAGCTCACTCGGAGAGAACACTGAAGCTTTCTTT. It translates to CASSLGENTEAFF. Using reference TRBV18 and TRBJ1-1 for the parts outside the CDR3, the full variable domain is NAGVMQNPRHLVRRRGQEARLRCSPMKGHSHVYWYRQLPEEGLKFMVYLQKENIIDESGMPKERFSAEFPKEGPSILRIQQVVRGDSAAYFCASSLGENTEAFFGQGTRLTVV.

V is TRBV7-9 and J is TRBJ2-7; TRBD1 might be the D (5 bases). This CDR3 spans 14 amino acids. The germline V and J ends were trimmed by 2 bases and 6 bases, with 14 bases remaining between them. Germline CDR1 is SEHNR and CDR2 is FQNEAQ (reference sequence). The CDR3 reads CASSLMGQGGEQYF. The CDR3 DNA reads TGTGCCAGCAGCTTAATGGGGCAGGGTGGCGAGCAGTACTTC.

The chain is built from TRBV6-1 and TRBJ1-1, with D perhaps TRBD1 (5 bases). The CDR3 is made up of 15 amino acids. V lost 6 bases and J 6 bases, leaving 20 bases between the germline ends. The germline V gene encodes CDR1 MNHNS and CDR2 SASEGT. The CDR3 protein is CASSLGEGYRAEAFF. CDR3 coding DNA: TGTGCCAGCAGCCTAGGGGAGGGTTATCGGGCTGAAGCTTTCTTT.

The chain joins TRBV19 to TRBJ1-6, with 7 bases matching TRBD1. V was clipped by 7 bases and J by 7 bases; unmatched bases: 16. Germline values: CDR1 LNHDA, CDR2 SQIVND (reference sequence). The length of the CDR3 is 17 residues. The CDR3 sequence: CASKRAFRDSQNSPLHF. In DNA form, the CDR3 reads TGTGCCAGTAAACGGGCCTTCCGGGACAGCCAAAATTCACCCCTCCACTTT. Based on the CDR3 plus reference TRBV19 and TRBJ1-6, the full variable domain is DGGITQSPKYLFRKEGQNVTLSCEQNLNHDAMYWYRQDPGQGLRLIYYSQIVNDFQKGDIAEGYSVSREKKESFPLTVTSAQKNPTAFYLCASKRAFRDSQNSPLHFGNGTRLTVT.

This clone was seen once. The chain couples TRBV11-2 to TRBJ2-7; 11 bases line up with TRBD2. The V segment lost 6 bases and the J segment 7 bases; nucleotides outside the gene matches: 5. The CDR3 covers 13 residues. Per germline, CDR1 SGHAT and CDR2 FQNNGV. The CDR3 reads CASSVAGGREQYF. CDR3 bases: TGTGCCAGCAGTGTAGCGGGGGGGCGGGAGCAGTACTTC.

This chain connects TRBV6-1 to TRBJ1-6; D gene unclear. The CDR3 contains 10 residues. Trimming pared 10 bases from V and 9 bases from J, leaving 7 bases between. The germline CDR1 and CDR2 sequences are MNHNS and SASEGT. The CDR3, as DNA: TGTGCCACCCTGCCTTCACCCCTCCACTTT. Its protein is CATLPSPLHF.

This clone was seen once. The chain links TRBV7-2 to TRBJ1-5; no firm D call. The CDR3 contains 16 residues. Trimming shortened V by 5 bases and J by 2 bases, and 16 bases separated the two germline ends. The germline V gene encodes CDR1 SGHTA and CDR2 FQGNSA. This CDR3 is CASSLGSTAGNQPQHF. The DNA of the CDR3 is TGTGCCAGCAGCCTTGGGTCAACCGCGGGCAATCAGCCCCAGCATTTT.

V and J are TRBV29-1 and TRBJ1-6; 7 bases line up with TRBD1. Unmatched junction bases numbered 5, after V lost 6 bases and J lost 6 bases. The CDR3 length is 13 residues. Germline CDR1 is SQVTM and CDR2 is ANQGSEA. Written as DNA, the CDR3 is TGCAGCGTGGCGACAGGGCGTAATTCACCCCTCCACTTT. Its translation: CSVATGRNSPLHF.

This clone was recorded only once. The chain employs TRBV6-5 and TRBJ2-1, with D possibly matching TRBD1 (6 bases). The V end was cut by 3 bases, the J end by 5 bases, with 14 bases between. The CDR3 covers 15 residues. Germline V gene lookup returns CDR1 MNHEY and CDR2 SVGAGI. The CDR3 coding sequence is TGTGCCAGCAGTTATGGGGGCGTCGGGAACAATGAGCAGTTCTTC. Translation gives CASSYGGVGNNEQFF.

The V call is TRBV5-1, the J call TRBJ1-4; 7 nucleotides match TRBD1. The CDR3 covers 14 residues. CDR1 is SGHRS, CDR2 YFSETQ, per germline. The J segment lost 8 bases and the V segment lost 4 bases, leaving 8 bases of the junction unmatched. CDR3 region: CASSPDGRGEKLFF. As DNA, the CDR3 is TGCGCCAGCAGCCCGGACGGCAGGGGGGAAAAACTGTTTTTT.

This chain joins TRBV7-8 and TRBJ2-5; 8 bases line up with TRBD1. Trimming cost V 5 bases and J 1 base; bases outside gene matches: 9. The germline V gene has CDR1 SGHVS and CDR2 FQNEAQ. This CDR3 is 16 amino acids long. CDR3 amino acids: CASSLTRTGSQETQYF. CDR3 coding DNA: TGTGCCAGCAGCCTTACCCGGACAGGGAGCCAAGAGACCCAGTACTTC. The whole variable domain, remainder taken from reference TRBV7-8 and TRBJ2-5, is GAGVSQSPRYKVAKRGQDVALRCDPISGHVSLFWYQQALGQGPEFLTYFQNEAQLDKSGLPSDRFFAERPEGSVSTLKIQRTQQEDSAVYLCASSLTRTGSQETQYFGPGTRLLVL.

V and J are TRBV7-9 and TRBJ2-7; D unresolved. The CDR3 loop spans 11 amino acids. Germline CDR1 is SEHNR and CDR2 is FQNEAQ (reference sequence). Trimming removed 1 base from V and 7 bases from J, with 5 bases in between. The DNA of the CDR3 is TGTGCCAGCAGCTTAGTCGAGGAGCAGTACTTC. It yields the protein CASSLVEEQYF.

The V gene is TRBV4-1, the J gene TRBJ1-1; D unresolved. This CDR3 is 16 amino acids long. The ends were cut back, 1 base at V and 1 base at J, with 13 bases in the middle. Germline lookup yields CDR1 MGHRA and CDR2 YSYEKL. For the CDR3, the DNA is TGCGCCAGCAGCCAAGGCCCTCGATCAGGGAACACTGAAGCTTTCTTT. The encoded protein is CASSQGPRSGNTEAFF.

The genes are TRBV5-1 and TRBJ2-5, with D perhaps TRBD2 (5 bases). Germline loops: CDR1 SGHRS, CDR2 YFSETQ. Trimming pared 0 bases from V and 7 bases from J, leaving 13 bases between. The CDR3 runs to 14 residues. The CDR3 DNA sequence: TGCGCCAGCAGCTTGGTCGGGGAAGAGGGGACCCAGTACTTC. Protein: CASSLVGEEGTQYF.

V is TRBV19 and J is TRBJ1-1; TRBD1 might be the D (5 bases). CDR1 and CDR2 (germline): LNHDA, SQIVND (reference sequence). This CDR3 comprises 14 residues. V was cut by 5 bases and J by 5 bases, with 15 bases left in between. CDR3 region: CASSPGDVKTEAFF. The CDR3 DNA reads TGTGCCAGTAGTCCTGGGGACGTCAAGACTGAAGCTTTCTTT. The full variable domain, with the rest looked up from reference TRBV19 and TRBJ1-1, is DGGITQSPKYLFRKEGQNVTLSCEQNLNHDAMYWYRQDPGQGLRLIYYSQIVNDFQKGDIAEGYSVSREKKESFPLTVTSAQKNPTAFYLCASSPGDVKTEAFFGQGTRLTVV.

The chain is built from TRBV30 and TRBJ2-7, with D possibly being TRBD1 or TRBD2 (7 bases each). This CDR3 comprises 13 residues. Germline CDR1 is GTSNPN and CDR2 is SVGIG (reference sequence). V lost 5 bases and J lost 0, with 11 bases in between. The CDR3 DNA follows: TGTGCCTGGGGGAGGGACAGCTCCTACGAGCAGTACTTC. Translating gives CAWGRDSSYEQYF.

The chain links TRBV18 to TRBJ1-2, with D tentatively TRBD1 (6 bases). V dropped 4 bases and J dropped 2 bases, with 14 bases sitting between them. This CDR3 contains 15 residues. Germline V gives CDR1 KGHSH, CDR2 LQKENI. CDR3 protein: CASSRAEGGNYGYTF. In nucleotides, the CDR3 is TGTGCCAGCTCACGTGCGGAGGGGGGGAACTATGGCTACACCTTC.

The V gene is TRBV5-1, the J gene TRBJ2-3, with unresolved D. The CDR3 covers 13 residues. Germline lookup yields CDR1 SGHRS and CDR2 YFSETQ. V was shortened by 4 bases and J by 6 bases, with 12 bases between the two germline ends. CDR3 sequence (DNA): TGCGCCAGCAGCCAGGCGATGGTGGATACGCAGTATTTT. It yields the protein CASSQAMVDTQYF.

V gene TRBV5-6 combines with J gene TRBJ2-7, with a weak D call TRBD2 (5 bases). This CDR3 contains 14 residues. Germline CDR1 reads SGHDT; CDR2 reads YYEEEE. The V gene lost 3 bases and the J gene lost 2 bases, with 12 bases spanning the gap. CDR3 amino acids: CASSSRTSTYEQYF. The CDR3 DNA reads as TGTGCCAGCAGCTCTCGGACTTCCACCTACGAGCAGTACTTC. Full variable domain (outside the CDR3, taken from reference TRBV5-6 and TRBJ2-7): DAGVTQSPTHLIKTRGQQVTLRCSPKSGHDTVSWYQQALGQGPQFIFQYYEEEERQRGNFPDRFSGHQFPNYSSELNVNALLLGDSALYLCASSSRTSTYEQYFGPGTRLTVT.